Listed below are T cell receptor beta chains from one sample, sequenced in a study of T cell responses to AZD1222 COVID-19 vaccine. TCRdb's copy holds only in-frame clones and misses some; the assay was immunoSEQ multiplex PCR. The sample contains approximately 150,000 clones, 85% to 90% of which appear only once. The source was peripheral blood, collected 28 days after the second AZD1222 dose. The receptor set was obtained from an adult who received the AZD1222 COVID-19 vaccine. Both conserved end residues are part of each CDR3. The D gene is left open where the match is weak. Clone sizes are given selectively: once, few, many, or a class where the clone is expanded.

TRBV3-1/TRBV3-2	TRBJ2-5	.	.	TGTGCCAGCAGCCAAGAAGTAGAGGCGGGTCCTGGGGAGACCCAGTACTTC	CASSQEVEAGPGETQYF
TRBV30	TRBJ2-1	TRBD2	once	TGTGCCTGGAGTGTAGGATCGGGAGGGCCCTCAGATGAGCAGTTCTTC	CAWSVGSGGPSDEQFF
TRBV10-1	TRBJ2-5	.	.	TGCGCCAGCCCTGAGTGGAAGCAAGAGACCCAGTACTTC	CASPEWKQETQYF
TRBV5-4	TRBJ2-3	TRBD2	.	TGTGCCAGCAGCCAGACTAGCGGGGGCGATACGCAGTATTTT	CASSQTSGGDTQYF
TRBV5-4	TRBJ2-5	.	once	TGTGCCAGCAGCTTGTTACATAGGGGCCAAGAGACCCAGTACTTC	CASSLLHRGQETQYF
TRBV7-9	TRBJ2-7	.	.	TGTGCCAGCAGCTTAGACTACGTCGGGGACGGGACCTACGAGCAGTACTTC	CASSLDYVGDGTYEQYF
TRBV19	TRBJ1-3	TRBD1	.	TGTGCCAGTTCTATTGGACAGGCTGGAAACACCATATATTTT	CASSIGQAGNTIYF
TRBV5-1	TRBJ2-1	TRBD1	few	TGCGCCAGCAGCTGGGGACAGGAGTTTAATGAGCAGTTCTTC	CASSWGQEFNEQFF
TRBV5-4	TRBJ1-2	.	.	TGTGCCAGCAGCTTTGGGGCCCCCTCCGATGGCTACACCTTC	CASSFGAPSDGYTF
TRBV7-2	TRBJ2-5	.	.	TGTGCCAGCAGCTCCGTCTATACCCAGTACTTC	CASSSVYTQYF
TRBV6-1	TRBJ1-4	TRBD1	once	TGTGCCAGCAGTGAACTGTGGCAGGGGGCTGGTGAAAAACTGTTTTTT	CASSELWQGAGEKLFF
TRBV7-8	TRBJ1-3	.	.	TGTGCCAGCAGCCCCCGGGCTGGGGGCCGACCCTCTGGAAACACCATATATTTT	CASSPRAGGRPSGNTIYF